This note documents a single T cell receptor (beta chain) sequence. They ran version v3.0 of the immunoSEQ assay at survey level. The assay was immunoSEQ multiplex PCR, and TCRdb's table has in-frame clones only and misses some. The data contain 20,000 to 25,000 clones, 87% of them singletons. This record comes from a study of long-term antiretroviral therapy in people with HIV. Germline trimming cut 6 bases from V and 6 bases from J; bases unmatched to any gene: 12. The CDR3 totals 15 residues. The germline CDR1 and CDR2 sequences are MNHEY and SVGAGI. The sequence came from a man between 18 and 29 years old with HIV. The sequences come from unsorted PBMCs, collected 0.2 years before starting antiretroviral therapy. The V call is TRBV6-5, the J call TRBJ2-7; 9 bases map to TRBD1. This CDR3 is CASSRWGTGSIEQYF. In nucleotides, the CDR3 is TGTGCCAGCAGCCGATGGGGGACAGGGAGCATCGAGCAGTACTTC.